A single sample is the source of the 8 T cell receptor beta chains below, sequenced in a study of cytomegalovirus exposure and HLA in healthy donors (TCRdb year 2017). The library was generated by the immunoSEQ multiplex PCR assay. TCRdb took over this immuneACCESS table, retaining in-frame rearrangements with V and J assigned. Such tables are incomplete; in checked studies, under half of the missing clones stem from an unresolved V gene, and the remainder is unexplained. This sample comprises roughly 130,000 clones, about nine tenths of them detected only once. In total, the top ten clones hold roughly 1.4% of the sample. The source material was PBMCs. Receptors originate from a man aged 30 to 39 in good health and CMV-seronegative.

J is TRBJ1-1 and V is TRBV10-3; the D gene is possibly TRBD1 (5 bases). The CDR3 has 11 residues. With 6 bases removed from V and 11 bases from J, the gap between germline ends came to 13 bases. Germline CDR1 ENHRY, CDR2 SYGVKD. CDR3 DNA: TGTGCCATCAGCGGACACAGCCAGGCTTTCTTT. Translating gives CAISGHSQAFF.

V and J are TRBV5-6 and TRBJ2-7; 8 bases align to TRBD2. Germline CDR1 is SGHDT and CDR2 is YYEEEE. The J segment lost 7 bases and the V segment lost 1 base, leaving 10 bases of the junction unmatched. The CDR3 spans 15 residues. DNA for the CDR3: TGTGCCAGCAGCTTGTCAGCGGGAGCCCCCGAGGAGCAGTACTTC. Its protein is CASSLSAGAPEEQYF.

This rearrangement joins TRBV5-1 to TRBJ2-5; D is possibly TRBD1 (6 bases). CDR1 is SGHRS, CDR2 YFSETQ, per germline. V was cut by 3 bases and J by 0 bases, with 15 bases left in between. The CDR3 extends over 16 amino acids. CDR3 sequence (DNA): TGCGCCAGCAGCTATGGACAGAAAGGAAACCAAGAGACCCAGTACTTC. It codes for CASSYGQKGNQETQYF.

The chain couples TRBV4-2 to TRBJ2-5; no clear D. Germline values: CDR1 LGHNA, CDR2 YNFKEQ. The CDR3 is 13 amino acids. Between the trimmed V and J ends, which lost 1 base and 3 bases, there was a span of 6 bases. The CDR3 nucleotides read TGTGCCAGCAGCCAAGTTGTCGAAGAGACCCAGTACTTC. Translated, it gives CASSQVVEETQYF.

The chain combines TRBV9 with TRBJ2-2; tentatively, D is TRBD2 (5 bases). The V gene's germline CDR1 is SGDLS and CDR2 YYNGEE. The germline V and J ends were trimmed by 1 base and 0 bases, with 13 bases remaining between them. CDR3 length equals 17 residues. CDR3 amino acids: CASSVFSALSNTGELFF. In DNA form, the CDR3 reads TGTGCCAGCAGCGTATTTAGCGCCTTATCGAACACCGGGGAGCTGTTTTTT.

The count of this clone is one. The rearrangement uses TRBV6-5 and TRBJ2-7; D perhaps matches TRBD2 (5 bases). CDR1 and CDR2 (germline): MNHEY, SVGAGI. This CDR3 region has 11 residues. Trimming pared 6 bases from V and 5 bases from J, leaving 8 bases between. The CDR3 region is CASSLANEQYF. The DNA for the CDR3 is TGTGCCAGCAGCCTAGCTAACGAGCAGTACTTC.

CDR3 amino acids: CASSSGTAETQYF. For the CDR3, the DNA is TGCGCCAGCAGCTCCGGGACTGCGGAGACCCAGTACTTC. The genes are TRBV5-1 and TRBJ2-5; tentative D call: TRBD2 (6 bases). Per germline, CDR1 SGHRS and CDR2 YFSETQ. Deletions cut 3 bases from V and 5 bases from J, with 11 bases between. CDR3 length equals 13 residues.

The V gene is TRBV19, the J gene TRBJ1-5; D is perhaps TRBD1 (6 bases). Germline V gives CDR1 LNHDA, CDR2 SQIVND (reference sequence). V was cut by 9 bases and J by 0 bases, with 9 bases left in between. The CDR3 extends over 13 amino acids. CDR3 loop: CASGTYSNQPQHF. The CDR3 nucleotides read TGTGCCAGCGGGACATATAGCAATCAGCCCCAGCATTTT.